Each of the 28 T cell receptor beta chains below was sequenced from the same sample in a study of T cell repertoires in cytomegalovirus infection. These TCRs are of unknown antigen specificity. A single record per CDR3 protein comes from TCRdb applying MiXCR to the reads. The sample has approximately 110,000 distinct CDR3 sequences; roughly 30% are singletons. The material sequenced was CD8+ T cells from cultured PBMCs, taken from culture after CMV antigen stimulation. All receptors derive from a human donor in good health (CMV status not recorded). Some clones in this sample may be carry-over from other donors' samples.

The rearrangement joins TRBV25-1 to TRBJ2-1, with 8 bases identical to TRBD2. Looked up from germline, CDR1 is MGHDK and CDR2 is SYGVNS. The CDR3 sequence is 14 residues long. V lost 2 bases, J lost 5 bases, and 2 bases stayed unmatched. As DNA, the CDR3 is TGTGCCAGCAGTGAACCGGGGGGGAACAATGAGCAGTTCTTC. Translated: CASSEPGGNNEQFF.

In this sample, this clonotype turned up a few times. This chain uses TRBV4-1 with TRBJ2-1; TRBD1 matches 8 bases. The CDR3 is 16 amino acids. V lost 3 bases and J lost 9; bases outside the gene matches: 13. Germline V gives CDR1 MGHRA, CDR2 YSYEKL. CDR3 DNA: TGCGCCAGCAGCCAGTCCGGACAGGGAGCCCTCGGTGAGCAGTTCTTC. This gives the protein CASSQSGQGALGEQFF.

The chain is built from TRBV2 and TRBJ2-7; D ambiguous. Germline V gene data show CDR1 as SNHLY and CDR2 as FYNNEI. The V end was cut by 6 bases, the J end by 2 bases, with 11 bases between. This CDR3 spans 13 amino acids. The CDR3: CASSIRKPYEQYF. The CDR3 DNA sequence: TGTGCCAGCAGCATCAGAAAGCCCTACGAGCAGTACTTC.

This clonotype was seen ten or more times. The V and J genes are TRBV7-9 and TRBJ2-3; unclear D gene. V shed 8 bases and J shed 0 bases, with 12 bases lying between them. Germline-derived CDR1 and CDR2 are SEHNR and FQNEAQ (reference sequence). The CDR3 runs to 14 residues. In DNA form, the CDR3 reads TGTGCCAGCTTGGCCATACCCAGCACAGATACGCAGTATTTT. Translation gives CASLAIPSTDTQYF.

At least ten counts were recorded for this clonotype. The chain carries TRBV19 and TRBJ2-3; 8 nucleotides match TRBD1. Trimming cost V 4 bases and J 3 bases; bases outside gene matches: 3. The CDR3 length is 14 residues. CDR1 and CDR2 from the germline V gene are LNHDA and SQIVND (reference sequence). CDR3 sequence (DNA): TGTGCCAGTAGTACCGACAGGGGAACAGATACGCAGTATTTT. Its protein product is CASSTDRGTDTQYF.

The V and J genes are TRBV5-1 and TRBJ2-3; D unclear. CDR3 length: 14 residues. Germline values: CDR1 SGHRS, CDR2 YFSETQ. With 3 bases removed from V and 3 bases from J, the gap between germline ends came to 11 bases. The CDR3 protein is CASSSSEPTDTQYF. CDR3 nucleotide sequence: TGCGCCAGCAGCTCCAGCGAACCGACAGATACGCAGTATTTT.

The rearrangement links TRBV19 to TRBJ1-1; D is ambiguous. This CDR3 region has 15 residues. Per germline, CDR1 LNHDA and CDR2 SQIVND (reference sequence). The V end lost 3 bases, the J end lost 2 bases, and 13 bases lay between the germline ends. The CDR3, as DNA: TGTGCCAGTAGTATTGGTCTCGGAAGAAACACTGAAGCTTTCTTT. Its translation is CASSIGLGRNTEAFF.

The count of this clonotype is one. V usage is TRBV12-3 or TRBV12-4 and J usage is TRBJ1-6; D unresolved. CDR3 length equals 12 residues. V shed 0 bases and J shed 6 bases, with 0 bases lying between them. The CDR3 sequence is CASSLANSPLHF. CDR3 coding DNA: TGTGCCAGCAGTTTAGCTAATTCACCCCTCCACTTT.

The table lists this clonotype with a count of one. CDR3 in DNA: TGTGCCAGCAGCACCGACAGGGACGCTTTCTTT. Translating gives CASSTDRDAFF. The J gene is TRBJ1-1, the V gene TRBV6-5; 7 bases match TRBD1. CDR1 is MNHEY, CDR2 SVGAGI, per germline. With 6 bases clipped from V and 11 bases from J, the junction kept 6 bases outside the gene matches. The CDR3 is 11 residues long.

The V gene is TRBV7-9, the J gene TRBJ2-3; D uncertain. CDR1 SEHNR and CDR2 FQNEAQ come from the germline V gene (reference sequence). The CDR3 consists of 13 residues. The V end lost 3 bases, the J end lost 4 bases, and 8 bases lay between the germline ends. The CDR3 is CASSLQTADTQYF. CDR3 in DNA: TGTGCCAGCAGCTTGCAGACGGCAGATACGCAGTATTTT. The entire variable domain, with the rest obtained from reference TRBV7-9 and TRBJ2-3, is as follows: DTGVSQNPRHKITKRGQNVTFRCDPISEHNRLYWYRQTLGQGPEFLTYFQNEAQLEKSRLLSDRFSAERPKGSFSTLEIQRTEQGDSAMYLCASSLQTADTQYFGPGTRLTVL.

The CDR3 coding sequence is TGCGCCAGCAGCTTGCCTACCTCCGGGACTAGCAAACCCTACGAGCAGTACTTC. Its translation: CASSLPTSGTSKPYEQYF. The rearrangement uses TRBV5-1 and TRBJ2-7, with 9 bases identical to TRBD2. Germline V gene lookup returns CDR1 SGHRS and CDR2 YFSETQ. V gave up 1 base and J gave up 2 bases; unmatched junction bases: 13. CDR3 length equals 18 residues.

This clonotype was recorded many times. CDR3 sequence (DNA): TGTGCCAGCAGTTTAAAGTGGGGCCCCTATGGCTACACCTTC. Amino acid sequence: CASSLKWGPYGYTF. This sequence joins TRBV27 and TRBJ1-2; possibly TRBD1 for D (5 bases). Trimming pared 2 bases from V and 4 bases from J, leaving 11 bases between. Looked up from germline, CDR1 is MNHEY and CDR2 is SMNVEV (reference sequence). The CDR3 is made up of 14 amino acids.

At least ten counts were recorded for this clonotype. This chain connects TRBV7-9 to TRBJ1-1; the D is unclear. Germline V gives CDR1 SEHNR, CDR2 FQNEAQ (reference sequence). This CDR3 is built from 12 residues. Trimming took off 2 bases at V and 6 bases at J, with 7 bases between the two ends. The CDR3 spells CASSLIASEAFF. The CDR3 DNA reads as TGTGCCAGCAGCTTAATAGCCTCTGAAGCTTTCTTT. Supplemented by reference TRBV7-9 and TRBJ1-1, the full variable domain reads DTGVSQNPRHKITKRGQNVTFRCDPISEHNRLYWYRQTLGQGPEFLTYFQNEAQLEKSRLLSDRFSAERPKGSFSTLEIQRTEQGDSAMYLCASSLIASEAFFGQGTRLTVV.

J is TRBJ2-2 and V is TRBV29-1, with 8 bases matching TRBD2. This CDR3 has 15 amino acids. The junction had 8 bases not matched to a gene; V was cut back by 6 bases and J by 2 bases. Germline CDR1 and CDR2: SQVTM and ANQGSEA. The CDR3 is CSVGPRGGNTGELFF. CDR3 DNA sequence: TGCAGCGTGGGCCCCCGGGGGGGAAACACCGGGGAGCTGTTTTTT.

CDR3 residues: CASSLGQVYEQYF. CDR3 DNA: TGTGCCAGCAGCTTAGGACAGGTTTACGAGCAGTACTTC. The chain carries TRBV7-9 and TRBJ2-7; tentatively, D is TRBD1 (6 bases). This CDR3 region has 13 residues. V gave up 1 base and J gave up 4 bases, with 8 bases separating them. Germline values: CDR1 SEHNR, CDR2 FQNEAQ (reference sequence).

This rearrangement joins TRBV12-3 or TRBV12-4 to TRBJ2-7; D is unresolved. Trimming left V 6 bases short and J 9 bases short, with 15 bases between. The CDR3 covers 12 residues. CDR3 sequence: CASSLIPVGQYF. The CDR3 DNA reads as TGTGCCAGCAGCCTCATCCCCGTTGGGCAGTACTTC.

The CDR3 region has the DNA TGTGCCAGCAGTCCACAGGGGGCGGTTGGTTACTACAATGAGCAGTTCTTC. Protein product: CASSPQGAVGYYNEQFF. The chain links TRBV12-3 or TRBV12-4 to TRBJ2-1; 9 bases are shared with TRBD1. This CDR3 spans 17 amino acids. Losses at the gene ends were 5 bases for V and 3 bases for J; bases not matched to a gene: 11.

This clonotype was counted at least ten times. The chain employs TRBV12-3 or TRBV12-4 and TRBJ2-3; 7 nucleotides align to TRBD2. This CDR3 comprises 14 residues. The J segment lost 2 bases and the V segment lost 1 base, leaving 0 bases of the junction unmatched. The CDR3: CASSLGLATDTQYF. The CDR3 nucleotides are TGTGCCAGCAGTTTAGGACTAGCCACAGATACGCAGTATTTT.

The chain couples TRBV20-1 to TRBJ2-5; perhaps TRBD2 as D (6 bases). Germline values: CDR1 DFQATT, CDR2 SNEGSKA (reference sequence). The CDR3 runs 15 residues. Trimming stripped 3 bases from V and 5 bases from J, with 19 bases between. CDR3: CSASTFGGVGETQYF. CDR3 nucleotide sequence: TGCAGTGCTAGTACATTCGGCGGGGTGGGGGAGACCCAGTACTTC.

This clonotype was detected only a few times. The chain uses TRBV2 and TRBJ2-3; D remains ambiguous. The CDR3 has 14 residues. With 0 bases removed from V and 6 bases from J, the gap between germline ends came to 10 bases. Germline CDR1 SNHLY, CDR2 FYNNEI. As DNA, the CDR3 is TGTGCCAGCAGTGAAGCGTCCTCCCCCGATACGCAGTATTTT. Protein product: CASSEASSPDTQYF.

A few counts support this clonotype. The chain has TRBV4-1 and TRBJ2-1; D is perhaps TRBD2 (7 bases). V lost 3 bases, J lost 5 bases, and 14 bases lay in between. Germline V gives CDR1 MGHRA, CDR2 YSYEKL. The CDR3 is 15 residues long. This CDR3 is CASSHIFGGHNEQFF. Written as DNA, the CDR3 is TGCGCCAGCAGCCACATATTCGGGGGGCACAATGAGCAGTTCTTC.

This rearrangement joins TRBV7-6 to TRBJ2-5; 8 nucleotides line up with TRBD1. The CDR3 has 13 amino acids. Trimming removed 5 bases from V and 5 bases from J; junction bases left unmatched: 4. Germline CDR1 and CDR2: SGHVS and FNYEAQ. The CDR3 region has the DNA TGTGCCAGCAGCCCTCGACAGGGGGAGACCCAGTACTTC. Translated: CASSPRQGETQYF.

Only a few counts were recorded for this clonotype. One junction end does not reproduce the germline sequence, and a read error may be involved. DNA of the CDR3: TGTGCCAGCAGCCTCGGGGGGGGGGATTTTTACAGTGAGCAGTTCTTC. As protein: CASSLGGGDFYSEQFF. V gene TRBV7-7 combines with J gene TRBJ2-1; 8 bases map to TRBD2. The CDR3 is 16 amino acids. The germline V gene encodes CDR1 SSHAT and CDR2 FNYEAQ (reference sequence).

The chain joins TRBV24-1 to TRBJ2-2; D is undetermined. CDR3 length: 13 residues. V lost 9 bases and J 6 bases, leaving 13 bases between the germline ends. The germline V gene encodes CDR1 KGHDR and CDR2 SFDVKD. The CDR3 DNA sequence: TGTGCCACCGCCCATTACGGCGCCGGGGAGCTGTTTTTT. Translated, it gives CATAHYGAGELFF.

The chain has TRBV27 and TRBJ1-1; no reliable D call. Germline values: CDR1 MNHEY, CDR2 SMNVEV (reference sequence). This CDR3 has 14 residues. V shed 5 bases and J shed 4 bases, with 14 bases lying between them. CDR3 DNA sequence: TGTGCCAGCAGTCCCGCACAGAAGTTCACTGAAGCTTTCTTT. It codes for CASSPAQKFTEAFF.

In its sample, this clonotype was seen a few times. The CDR3 is CASSVGGLGEKLFF. The CDR3 DNA is TGTGCCAGCAGCGTAGGAGGGCTGGGTGAAAAACTGTTTTTT. V and J are TRBV9 and TRBJ1-4; D remains ambiguous. Looked up from germline, CDR1 is SGDLS and CDR2 is YYNGEE. This CDR3 contains 14 residues. Trimming took 0 bases from V and 7 from J, leaving 10 bases between them. The full variable domain, completed using reference TRBV9 and TRBJ1-4, is DSGVTQTPKHLITATGQRVTLRCSPRSGDLSVYWYQQSLDQGLQFLIQYYNGEERAKGNILERFSAQQFPDLHSELNLSSLELGDSALYFCASSVGGLGEKLFFGSGTQLSVL.

This clonotype appeared a few times. The J gene is TRBJ2-5, the V gene TRBV7-6; 7 nucleotides match TRBD2. The CDR3 length is 15 residues. In germline, CDR1 is SGHVS, CDR2 FNYEAQ. V lost 6 bases, J lost 7 bases, and 14 bases stayed unmatched. CDR3 sequence (DNA): TGTGCCAGCAGGACTCCCACTAGCGCCGGGGGGACCCAGTACTTC. Residues: CASRTPTSAGGTQYF.

This clonotype was seen many times. CDR3 in amino acids: CASSPGGSNQPQHF. DNA for the CDR3: TGTGCCAGCAGCCCCGGTGGTAGCAATCAGCCCCAGCATTTT. This chain joins TRBV7-9 and TRBJ1-5; D ambiguous. The CDR3 extends over 14 amino acids. Germline CDR1 SEHNR, CDR2 FQNEAQ (reference sequence). Trimming left V 5 bases short and J 0 bases short, with 8 bases between.